This T cell receptor beta chain was retrieved from a study of graft-versus-host responses after intestinal transplantation. Looked up from germline, CDR1 is PRHDT and CDR2 is FYEKMQ (reference sequence). CDR3 length: 15 residues. Trimming stripped 4 bases from V and 1 base from J, with 10 bases between. Concerning this clone itself: What it binds is unknown.

Only in-frame clones appear in the TCRdb table, and some are missing; sequencing was by immunoSEQ multiplex PCR. The sample shows tens of thousands of clones, 75% to 95% of them seen only once. The specimen was unstimulated CD8+ T cells sorted from spleen or lymph node cells, collected before intestinal transplant. The receptor comes from a human donor who received an intestinal transplant. The chain combines TRBV13 with TRBJ2-2; the D is unclear. CDR3 nucleotides: TGTGCCAGCAGCTCGGCCCTAGGGAACACCGGGGAGCTGTTTTTT. It is translated as CASSSALGNTGELFF.